This entry lists 15 T cell receptor beta chains sequenced from one sample in a study of blood T cell repertoires in COVID-19. The assay was immunoSEQ multiplex PCR, and TCRdb's table has in-frame clones only and misses some. The table records under 250,000 clones, 83% of them present only once. Material: peripheral blood. These receptors were obtained from a man aged 40-49 years with active or convalescent COVID-19.

The count of this clone is one. The chain joins TRBV3-1 (or the pseudogene TRBV3-2) to TRBJ1-1; 8 nucleotides align to TRBD1. This CDR3 is built from 13 residues. V was clipped by 4 bases and J by 5 bases; unmatched bases: 3. The V gene's germline CDR1 is LGHDT and CDR2 YNNKEL (reference sequence). The CDR3 spells CASSLGQGTEAFF. In DNA, the CDR3 is TGTGCCAGCAGCCTCGGACAGGGAACTGAAGCTTTCTTT.

The genes are TRBV11-2 and TRBJ2-2; a possible D gene is TRBD2 (5 bases). The germline V and J ends were trimmed by 4 bases and 5 bases, with 14 bases remaining between them. This CDR3 is 15 amino acids long. Germline values: CDR1 SGHAT, CDR2 FQNNGV. The CDR3 loop is CASSSPRGRTGELFF. In DNA form, the CDR3 reads TGTGCCAGCAGCTCTCCTCGGGGTCGAACCGGGGAGCTGTTTTTT.

This clone was seen once. V is TRBV27 and J is TRBJ2-7, with TRBD1 matching over 9 bases. CDR1 is MNHEY, CDR2 SMNVEV, per germline (reference sequence). The CDR3 is 15 residues long. Trimming removed 4 bases from V and 5 bases from J; junction bases left unmatched: 9. The DNA of the CDR3 is TGTGCCAGCAGTTCCTGGGACAGGGCTACCAACGAGCAGTACTTC. Protein product: CASSSWDRATNEQYF.

The chain recombines TRBV2 with TRBJ1-2; D possibly corresponds to TRBD1 (6 bases). The CDR3 is 13 amino acids. Germline assignment: CDR1 SNHLY and CDR2 FYNNEI. V was shortened by 3 bases and J by 8 bases, with 13 bases between the two germline ends. DNA of the CDR3: TGTGCCAGCAGTGACAGGGGCCTCGGCGGCTACACCTTC. Amino acid sequence: CASSDRGLGGYTF. The full variable domain, rest sourced from reference TRBV2 and TRBJ1-2, is EPEVTQTPSHQVTQMGQEVILRCVPISNHLYFYWYRQILGQKVEFLVSFYNNEISEKSEIFDDQFSVERPDGSNFTLKIRSTKLEDSAMYFCASSDRGLGGYTFGSGTRLTVV.

This rearrangement joins TRBV24-1 to TRBJ1-5, with TRBD1 identical over 11 bases. The germline V gene has CDR1 KGHDR and CDR2 SFDVKD. The CDR3 covers 16 residues. The V segment lost 2 bases and the J segment 6 bases; nucleotides outside the gene matches: 5. CDR3 sequence reads: CATSDSGTGGGQPQHF. The CDR3 coding sequence is TGTGCCACCAGTGATTCGGGGACAGGGGGAGGTCAGCCCCAGCATTTT.

The CDR3 is CSASGGHGYTF. CDR3 coding DNA: TGCAGTGCTAGTGGGGGCCATGGCTACACCTTC. The chain links TRBV20-1 to TRBJ1-2, with D tentatively TRBD1 (6 bases). The CDR3 spans 11 residues. Germline CDR1 reads DFQATT; CDR2 reads SNEGSKA (reference sequence). The V and J ends lost 3 bases and 6 bases respectively, with 8 bases between them.

This chain uses TRBV6-2 or TRBV6-3 with TRBJ1-2; D uncertain. The germline V gene has CDR1 MNHEY and CDR2 SVGEGT. Deletions cut 2 bases from V and 5 bases from J, with 12 bases between. The CDR3 extends over 14 amino acids. The CDR3 DNA sequence: TGTGCCAGCAGTTACGATCTGAGGCAGTATGGCTACACCTTC. Encoded protein: CASSYDLRQYGYTF.

The chain uses TRBV7-9 and TRBJ2-5; 11 nucleotides agree with TRBD2. CDR1 is SEHNR, CDR2 FQNEAQ, per germline (reference sequence). CDR3 size: 14 residues. The junction had 0 bases not matched to a gene; V was cut back by 6 bases and J by 0 bases. The CDR3 nucleotides read TGTGCCAGCAGACTAGCGGGAGACCAAGAGACCCAGTACTTC. Encoded protein: CASRLAGDQETQYF.

This chain links TRBV7-9 with TRBJ1-4; 8 bases line up with TRBD1. The germline V gene has CDR1 SEHNR and CDR2 FQNEAQ (reference sequence). The CDR3 has 15 residues. V trimming: 4 bases; J trimming: 3 bases; junction bases outside the gene matches: 4. The CDR3 nucleotides read TGTGCCAGCAGCTCTCAGGGGGCGGCTAATGAAAAACTGTTTTTT. It is translated as CASSSQGAANEKLFF.

The CDR3 DNA follows: TGCAGCGTTGAGACGGACACGGCCCAGCATTTT. This encodes CSVETDTAQHF. The chain is built from TRBV29-1 and TRBJ1-5; maybe TRBD1 (5 bases). From germline, CDR1 is SQVTM and CDR2 ANQGSEA. This CDR3 is built from 11 residues. Trimming shortened V by 3 bases and J by 11 bases, and 11 bases separated the two germline ends.

This chain links TRBV24-1 with TRBJ2-5, with D possibly being TRBD1 (7 bases). The germline V and J ends were trimmed by 1 base and 1 base, with 12 bases remaining between them. The CDR3 covers 16 residues. Germline CDR1 and CDR2: KGHDR and SFDVKD. This chain's CDR3 is CATSDFGQGGQETQYF. In nucleotides, the CDR3 is TGTGCCACCAGTGATTTCGGGCAGGGGGGCCAAGAGACCCAGTACTTC.

V gene TRBV6-5 combines with J gene TRBJ1-4; 7 bases match TRBD1. This CDR3 region has 16 residues. Germline-derived CDR1 and CDR2 are MNHEY and SVGAGI. V trimming: 1 base; J trimming: 8 bases; junction bases outside the gene matches: 10. CDR3 DNA sequence: TGTGCCAGCAGTTACTTCGGGACAGACGTTAAAGAAAAACTGTTTTTT. It yields the protein CASSYFGTDVKEKLFF.

The chain carries TRBV6-5 and TRBJ1-2, with 10 bases aligning to TRBD1. Germline trimming cut 6 bases from V and 2 bases from J; bases unmatched to any gene: 6. The CDR3 loop spans 15 amino acids. Germline loops: CDR1 MNHEY, CDR2 SVGAGI. The CDR3 spells CASRMDRGINYGYTF. CDR3 sequence (DNA): TGTGCCAGCAGAATGGACAGGGGGATCAACTATGGCTACACCTTC.

The gene calls are TRBV10-1 and TRBJ2-1, with D possibly being TRBD2 (6 bases). Germline V gene lookup returns CDR1 WNHNN and CDR2 SYGVQD (reference sequence). V was clipped by 4 bases and J by 8 bases, with 18 bases between them. This CDR3 is built from 15 residues. The CDR3 nucleotides read TGCGCCAGCAGTGGGGGCCCCGCGGGATGGGATGAGCAGTTCTTC. This gives the protein CASSGGPAGWDEQFF.

The chain employs TRBV19 and TRBJ1-3; D is undetermined. The germline CDR1 and CDR2 sequences are LNHDA and SQIVND (reference sequence). Trimming took 9 bases from V and 0 from J, leaving 12 bases between them. The CDR3 is made up of 14 amino acids. The CDR3, as DNA: TGTGCCAGCACATCCCCTGGCTCTGGAAACACCATATATTTT. This gives the protein CASTSPGSGNTIYF.